This is a list of T cell receptor beta chains from one sample in a study of blood T cell repertoires in COVID-19. Sequencing was performed with immunoSEQ multiplex PCR; in TCRdb, only in-frame clones are kept and a portion is missing. The table shows approximately 150,000 clones, with around four fifths occurring only once. Material for sequencing was peripheral blood. Source of these receptors: a woman at least 80 years old with acute or convalescent COVID-19. Both conserved end residues are part of each CDR3. D genes are given only for firm matches. Part of the rows lack a size; the others show once, few, many or a class for expanded clones.

abundance: once; j_gene: TRBJ2-3; d_gene: TRBD2; v_gene: TRBV7-7; CDR3aa: CASSLLAGAPADTQYF; CDR3nt: TGTGCTAGCAGCTTGCTAGCGGGAGCCCCGGCGGATACGCAGTATTTT
abundance: .; j_gene: TRBJ1-1; d_gene: TRBD1; v_gene: TRBV19; CDR3aa: CASSINRGVTEAFF; CDR3nt: TGTGCCAGTAGTATTAACAGGGGGGTCACTGAAGCTTTCTTT
abundance: .; j_gene: TRBJ1-1; d_gene: TRBD1; v_gene: TRBV4-2; CDR3aa: CASSPRTGGADNTEAFF; CDR3nt: TGTGCCAGCAGCCCACGGACAGGGGGCGCGGATAACACTGAAGCTTTCTTT
abundance: .; j_gene: TRBJ2-7; d_gene: TRBD2; v_gene: TRBV4-2; CDR3aa: CASSQAGLAGLNEQYF; CDR3nt: TGTGCCAGCAGCCAGGCGGGACTAGCGGGATTGAACGAGCAGTACTTC
abundance: .; j_gene: TRBJ2-7; d_gene: .; v_gene: TRBV6-6; CDR3aa: CAISRAGVSYEQYF; CDR3nt: TGTGCCATTTCAAGGGCAGGGGTCTCCTACGAGCAGTACTTC
abundance: .; j_gene: TRBJ1-5; d_gene: TRBD1; v_gene: TRBV6-5; CDR3aa: CASSQGTGGFQPQHF; CDR3nt: TGTGCCAGCAGCCAGGGGACAGGGGGGTTTCAGCCCCAGCATTTT
abundance: .; j_gene: TRBJ2-7; d_gene: .; v_gene: TRBV4-3; CDR3aa: CASSQVLGRGYEQYF; CDR3nt: TGCGCCAGCAGCCAAGTTCTAGGCAGGGGCTACGAGCAGTACTTC
abundance: .; j_gene: TRBJ1-6; d_gene: TRBD1; v_gene: TRBV19; CDR3aa: CASSITGGRDSPLHF; CDR3nt: TGTGCCAGTAGTATAACAGGGGGCAGGGACTCACCCCTCCACTTT
abundance: .; j_gene: TRBJ2-1; d_gene: TRBD2; v_gene: TRBV19; CDR3aa: CASRGGAAGGYNEQFF; CDR3nt: TGTGCCAGTAGAGGGGGAGCGGCGGGAGGATACAATGAGCAGTTCTTC
abundance: .; j_gene: TRBJ2-7; d_gene: .; v_gene: TRBV5-1; CDR3aa: CASSPTSYEQYF; CDR3nt: TGCGCCAGCAGCCCTACTTCCTACGAGCAGTACTTC
abundance: .; j_gene: TRBJ2-2; d_gene: TRBD2; v_gene: TRBV9; CDR3aa: CASSAGLAGAYLTGELFF; CDR3nt: TGTGCCAGCAGCGCCGGACTAGCGGGGGCCTATCTCACCGGGGAGCTGTTTTTT
abundance: .; j_gene: TRBJ2-1; d_gene: TRBD1; v_gene: TRBV6-4; CDR3aa: CASRRQGSLDNEQFF; CDR3nt: TGTGCCAGCAGGAGACAGGGTTCACTGGACAATGAGCAGTTCTTC
abundance: .; j_gene: TRBJ1-5; d_gene: .; v_gene: TRBV19; CDR3aa: CASIRTSGHLSNQPQHF; CDR3nt: TGTGCCAGTATCCGAACCTCGGGACACCTTAGCAATCAGCCCCAGCATTTT
abundance: .; j_gene: TRBJ1-2; d_gene: .; v_gene: TRBV18; CDR3aa: CASSPQSSYYGYTF; CDR3nt: TGTGCCAGCTCACCACAATCCAGTTACTATGGCTACACCTTC
abundance: .; j_gene: TRBJ1-2; d_gene: .; v_gene: TRBV12-5; CDR3aa: CASALGGSTPYGYTF; CDR3nt: TGTGCTAGTGCTCTTGGGGGCTCGACGCCCTATGGCTACACCTTC
abundance: .; j_gene: TRBJ2-7; d_gene: .; v_gene: TRBV19; CDR3aa: CASSQGTSYEQYF; CDR3nt: TGTGCCAGTAGCCAGGGAACTTCCTACGAGCAGTACTTC
abundance: .; j_gene: TRBJ1-5; d_gene: .; v_gene: TRBV12-3/TRBV12-4; CDR3aa: CASRGQGGPQHF; CDR3nt: TGTGCCAGCAGGGGGCAGGGTGGGCCCCAGCATTTT
abundance: .; j_gene: TRBJ2-7; d_gene: TRBD1; v_gene: TRBV10-3; CDR3aa: CAISLGQVSYEQYF; CDR3nt: TGTGCCATCAGCTTGGGACAGGTCTCCTACGAGCAGTACTTC
abundance: .; j_gene: TRBJ1-6; d_gene: TRBD1; v_gene: TRBV19; CDR3aa: CASSSAGGNSPLHF; CDR3nt: TGTGCCAGTAGTTCCGCAGGGGGAAATTCACCCCTCCACTTT
abundance: many; j_gene: TRBJ2-6; d_gene: .; v_gene: TRBV11-3; CDR3aa: CASSLDVYRDSGANVLTF; CDR3nt: TGTGCCAGCAGCTTAGATGTATACAGGGACTCTGGGGCCAACGTCCTGACTTTC
abundance: .; j_gene: TRBJ1-4; d_gene: TRBD1; v_gene: TRBV6-5; CDR3aa: CASSYSRTGNEKLFF; CDR3nt: TGTGCCAGCAGTTACTCCCGGACAGGGAATGAAAAACTGTTTTTT
abundance: once; j_gene: TRBJ2-3; d_gene: TRBD2; v_gene: TRBV7-9; CDR3aa: CASSPRLAGDDTDTQYF; CDR3nt: TGTGCCAGCAGCCCTCGACTAGCGGGGGATGATACAGATACGCAGTATTTT
abundance: .; j_gene: TRBJ2-7; d_gene: TRBD2; v_gene: TRBV13; CDR3aa: CASSHWQRERYEQYF; CDR3nt: TGTGCCAGCAGCCATTGGCAGCGGGAACGGTACGAGCAGTACTTC